One T cell receptor beta chain is described in this entry. Its antigen is currently unknown. This record belongs to a study of cytomegalovirus exposure and HLA in healthy donors. Overall study findings and caveats: According to an earlier analysis, most TCR beta V segments yielded productive rearrangements about 90% or about 30% of the time.

The study ran its PCR with 60 Vbeta and 13 Jbeta primers. Profiled with immunoSEQ multiplex PCR; TCRdb holds only in-frame clones, not every one. The sample shows over 85,000 clones, 86% of them seen only once. The source material was PBMCs. This TCR came from a man aged 35-49 years in good health and CMV-seronegative.

The DNA for the CDR3 is TGTGCCAGCAGTGACTCGGGGGGCGAGCAGTACTTC. It codes for CASSDSGGEQYF. The chain uses TRBV6-4 and TRBJ2-7, with D possibly TRBD2 on 6 matching bases. V lost 0 bases to trimming and J lost 6 bases, with 6 bases between them. Germline V gene lookup returns CDR1 MRHNA and CDR2 SNTAGT. The CDR3 contains 12 residues.